This T cell receptor (beta chain) derives from a study of cytomegalovirus exposure and HLA in healthy donors. General study findings and limits: Later analysis found that TCR beta chains associated with HLA were more clonally expanded than other, equally common chains.

In the PCR, 60 Vbeta and 13 Jbeta primers were used. This table comes from immunoSEQ multiplex PCR, and its TCRdb copy is limited to in-frame clones, with some not included. The sample has 85,000 to 95,000 clones; around 8% are singletons. The sample holds a few counts of this clone. The antigen is undetermined. The sequencing input was PBMCs. This receptor was identified in a man in his fifties or sixties in good health and CMV-seronegative.

The CDR3 DNA reads as TGTGCCAGCAGCCCGGGACAGGGGATAGGGGCCCAGCATTTT. Residues: CASSPGQGIGAQHF. This rearrangement joins TRBV7-9 to TRBJ1-5; the match to TRBD1 covers 10 bases. From germline, CDR1 is SEHNR and CDR2 FQNEAQ (reference sequence). The CDR3 covers 14 residues. J gave up 11 bases and V 5 bases, and 9 bases lay outside the gene matches. Supplemented by reference TRBV7-9 and TRBJ1-5, the full variable domain reads DTGVSQNPRHKITKRGQNVTFRCDPISEHNRLYWYRQTLGQGPEFLTYFQNEAQLEKSRLLSDRFSAERPKGSFSTLEIQRTEQGDSAMYLCASSPGQGIGAQHFGDGTRLSIL.